These T cell receptor beta chains were read from a single sample in a study of T-cell reconstitution after alpha-beta-depleted transplantation in children. TCRdb called the PCR reads again in MiXCR, with one record for every CDR3 protein. The data show 300,000 to 350,000 distinct CDR3 sequences, approximately 23% seen once. Specimen: PBMCs, mostly from graft donor cells, collected 180 days after TCRalphabeta/CD19-depleted stem cell transplant. The receptors here all came from a male patient younger than 18 who had a stem cell transplant for acute lymphoblastic leukemia, so the T cells may come from the graft donor. Both conserved end residues are part of each CDR3. A D gene is named only where the DNA matches it firmly. For some rows the clone size is stated as once, few or many, or as a class when expanded; others skip it.

clone size: few; J gene: TRBJ2-1; V gene: TRBV5-1; D gene: TRBD2; CDR3 protein: CASSSGLAGLYNEQFF; CDR3 DNA: TGCGCCAGCAGCTCGGGACTAGCGGGACTTTACAATGAGCAGTTCTTC
clone size: -; J gene: TRBJ2-3; V gene: TRBV3-1; D gene: -; CDR3 protein: CASSHQNTDTQYF; CDR3 DNA: TGTGCCAGCAGCCACCAGAACACAGATACGCAGTATTTT
clone size: -; J gene: TRBJ2-1; V gene: TRBV2; D gene: TRBD2; CDR3 protein: CASSPGLAPHNEQFF; CDR3 DNA: TGTGCCAGCAGTCCGGGACTAGCGCCTCACAATGAGCAGTTCTTC
clone size: few; J gene: TRBJ2-2; V gene: TRBV4-2; D gene: -; CDR3 protein: CASSFTGTPNTGELFF; CDR3 DNA: TGTGCCAGCAGCTTTACAGGCACCCCAAACACCGGGGAGCTGTTTTTT
clone size: many; J gene: TRBJ2-3; V gene: TRBV24-1; D gene: -; CDR3 protein: CATSEGLRDTQYF; CDR3 DNA: TGTGCCACCAGTGAGGGGTTACGCGATACGCAGTATTTT
clone size: once; J gene: TRBJ2-1; V gene: TRBV15; D gene: -; CDR3 protein: CATSRSHPSSYNEQFF; CDR3 DNA: TGTGCCACCAGCAGGTCCCACCCCAGCTCCTACAATGAGCAGTTCTTC
clone size: few; J gene: TRBJ1-2; V gene: TRBV4-1; D gene: -; CDR3 protein: CASSQGRGYTF; CDR3 DNA: TGCGCCAGCAGCCAAGGCCGTGGCTACACCTTC
clone size: -; J gene: TRBJ2-3; V gene: TRBV19; D gene: -; CDR3 protein: CASRSQGPFTDTQYF; CDR3 DNA: TGTGCCAGTAGGAGTCAGGGTCCCTTCACAGATACGCAGTATTTT
clone size: -; J gene: TRBJ2-7; V gene: TRBV9; D gene: TRBD2; CDR3 protein: CASSVEDSGGYEQYF; CDR3 DNA: TGTGCCAGCAGCGTAGAAGATTCGGGGGGCTACGAGCAGTACTTC
clone size: few; J gene: TRBJ2-7; V gene: TRBV5-5; D gene: TRBD2; CDR3 protein: CASSPSSGVYEQYF; CDR3 DNA: TGTGCCAGCAGCCCTTCTAGCGGGGTCTACGAGCAGTACTTC